This T cell receptor beta chain emerged from a study of regulatory T cells in long-lasting Graves disease. General observations from the study: There was favoring of TRBV28, TRBJ1-2 and TRBJ2-5 in persistent disease. Whereas 966 public clonotypes were shared by new patients, persistent patients shared more, at around 2,700.

About this clonotype: Its specificity is unknown. One end of the junction fails to match germline, which may point to a read error.

CDR3-region Arm-PCR and iRepertoire HTBI primers produced the TCR beta libraries. TCRdb used MiXCR to reprocess the multiplex PCR reads, holding one entry per CDR3 protein. The sample holds around 500,000 distinct CDR3 sequences, 15% to 20% seen once. This CDR3 spans 17 amino acids. Germline CDR1 reads MNHNY; CDR2 reads SVGAGI (reference sequence). The time point is: newly diagnosed GD, antithyroid drugs for less than 3 months. Generation of the TCR library employed RNA extracted from PBMCs. The same specimen was also included in a second study, on T cells in Graves' hyperthyroidism and ophthalmopathy. That work states: Diagnoses rested on clinical symptoms, serum thyroxine and TRAb, thyroid ultrasound and orbital computed tomography. Before onset, by a median of 6.5 months, the model predicted ophthalmopathy.

Sample: peripheral blood mononuclear cells (PBMCs), taken at new diagnosis, from a patient treated with antithyroid drugs. The chain links TRBV6-6 to TRBJ2-1; 9 positions match TRBD2. This receptor was identified in a woman aged 35-65 years with Graves disease. The CDR3 sequence: CASSYSAASGEQCEQFF. CDR3 coding DNA: TGTGCCAGCAGCTACTCGGCGGCTAGCGGGGAGCAGTGCGAGCAGTTCTTC.